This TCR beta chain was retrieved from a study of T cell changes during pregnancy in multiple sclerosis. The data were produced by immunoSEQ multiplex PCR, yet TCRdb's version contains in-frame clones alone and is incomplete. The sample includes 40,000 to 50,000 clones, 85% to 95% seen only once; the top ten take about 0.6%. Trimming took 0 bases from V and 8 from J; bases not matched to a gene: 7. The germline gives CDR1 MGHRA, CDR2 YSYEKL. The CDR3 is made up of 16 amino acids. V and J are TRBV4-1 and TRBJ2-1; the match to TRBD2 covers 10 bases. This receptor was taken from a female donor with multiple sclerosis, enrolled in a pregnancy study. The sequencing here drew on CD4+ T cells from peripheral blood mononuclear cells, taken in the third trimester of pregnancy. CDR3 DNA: TGCGCCAGCAGCCAAGAGTCGGCTAGCGGGAGCCATGAGCAGTTCTTC. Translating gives CASSQESASGSHEQFF.